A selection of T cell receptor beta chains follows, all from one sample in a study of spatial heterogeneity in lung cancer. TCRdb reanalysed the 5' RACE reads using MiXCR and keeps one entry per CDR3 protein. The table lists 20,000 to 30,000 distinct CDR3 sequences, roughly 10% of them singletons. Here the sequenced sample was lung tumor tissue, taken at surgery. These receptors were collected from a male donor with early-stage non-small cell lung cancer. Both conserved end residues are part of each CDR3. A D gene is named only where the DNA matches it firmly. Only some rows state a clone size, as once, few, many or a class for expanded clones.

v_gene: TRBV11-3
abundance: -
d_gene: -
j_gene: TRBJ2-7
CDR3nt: TGTGCCAGCAGCTTTCCCTACGAGCAGTACTTC
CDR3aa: CASSFPYEQYF

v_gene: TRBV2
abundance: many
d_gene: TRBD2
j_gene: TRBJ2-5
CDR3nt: TGTGCCAGCGGCCCTAGGCGGGGGGGCGAGACCCAGTACTTC
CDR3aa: CASGPRRGGETQYF

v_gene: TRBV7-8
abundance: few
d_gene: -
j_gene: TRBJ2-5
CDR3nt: TGTGCCAGCCACTCGGGGGAGACCCAGTACTTC
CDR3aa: CASHSGETQYF

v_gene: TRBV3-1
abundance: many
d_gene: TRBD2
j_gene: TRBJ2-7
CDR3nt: TGTGCCAGCATCCAGCCGGGTAGCGGGAGTGGTGGCCTAACCTACGAGCAGTACTTC
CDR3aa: CASIQPGSGSGGLTYEQYF

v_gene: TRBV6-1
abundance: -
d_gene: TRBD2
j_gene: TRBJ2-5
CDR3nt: TGTGCCAGCAGCAGTAAGTTAGCGGGGACGCTCCAAGAGACCCAGTACTTC
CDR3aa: CASSSKLAGTLQETQYF

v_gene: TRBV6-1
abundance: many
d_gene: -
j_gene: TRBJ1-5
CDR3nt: TGTGCCAGCATTCTCCAGGCCGGGGGGATCTATCAGCCCCAGCATTTT
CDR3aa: CASILQAGGIYQPQHF

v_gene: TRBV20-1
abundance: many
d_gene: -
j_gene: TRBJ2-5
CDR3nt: TGCAGTGCTAGACCCCTACCGTACCAAGAGACCCAGTACTTC
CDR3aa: CSARPLPYQETQYF

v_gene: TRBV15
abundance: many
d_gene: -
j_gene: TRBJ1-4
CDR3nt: TGTGCCACCAGCAGAGCCCCCAGGGCAGAAAAACTGTTTTTT
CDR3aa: CATSRAPRAEKLFF

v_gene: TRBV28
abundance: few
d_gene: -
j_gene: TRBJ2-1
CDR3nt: TGTGCCAGCAAATTTGGGGGGAGGATAGTGAGCAGCACCCTTAGAGAGCAGTTCTTC
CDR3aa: CASKFGGRIVSSTLREQFF

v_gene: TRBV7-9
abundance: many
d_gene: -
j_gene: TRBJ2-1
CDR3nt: TGTGCCAGCAGCTTAAACTCTTTC
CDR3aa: CASSLNSF

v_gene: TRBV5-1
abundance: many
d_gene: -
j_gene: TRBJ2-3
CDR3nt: TGCGCCAGCAGCTTGGGCAGACAGAGCACAGATACGCAGTATTTT
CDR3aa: CASSLGRQSTDTQYF

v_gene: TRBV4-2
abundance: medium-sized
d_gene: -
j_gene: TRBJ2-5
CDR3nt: TGTGCCAGCAGCCAAGAAACAGGGAGGGGGACCCAGTACTTC
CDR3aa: CASSQETGRGTQYF

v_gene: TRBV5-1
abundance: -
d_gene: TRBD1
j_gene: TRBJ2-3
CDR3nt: TGCGCCAGCAGCTCTACACAGGGGGCGGATACGCAGTATTTT
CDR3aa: CASSSTQGADTQYF

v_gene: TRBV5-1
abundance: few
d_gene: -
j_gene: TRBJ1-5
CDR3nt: TGCGCCAGCAGCTCAGGGACGGGCAATCAGCCCCAGCATTTT
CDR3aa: CASSSGTGNQPQHF

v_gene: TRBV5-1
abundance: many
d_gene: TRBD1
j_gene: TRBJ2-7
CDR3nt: TGCGCCAGCAGCACCGGGACAGCAGCCTACGAGCAGTACTTC
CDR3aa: CASSTGTAAYEQYF

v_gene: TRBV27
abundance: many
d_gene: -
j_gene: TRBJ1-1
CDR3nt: TGTGCCAGCAGTTACGGCGCCAACACTGAAGCTTTCTTT
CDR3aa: CASSYGANTEAFF

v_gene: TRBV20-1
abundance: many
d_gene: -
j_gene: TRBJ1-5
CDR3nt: TGCAGTGCTAGGGAAGGGAATAGCAATCAGCCCCAGCATTTT
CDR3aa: CSAREGNSNQPQHF

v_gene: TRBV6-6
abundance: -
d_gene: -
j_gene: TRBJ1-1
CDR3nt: TGTGCCAGCAGTGCGACGGTGAACACTGAAGCTTTCTTT
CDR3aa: CASSATVNTEAFF

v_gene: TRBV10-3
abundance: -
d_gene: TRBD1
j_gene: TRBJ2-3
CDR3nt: TGTGCCATCAGTGAAAGACAGGGGCCAGATACGCAGTATTTT
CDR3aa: CAISERQGPDTQYF

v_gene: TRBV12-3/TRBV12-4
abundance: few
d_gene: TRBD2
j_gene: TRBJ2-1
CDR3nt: TGTGCCAGCAGTTCGACTAGCTACTCTGAGCAGTTCTTC
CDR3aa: CASSSTSYSEQFF

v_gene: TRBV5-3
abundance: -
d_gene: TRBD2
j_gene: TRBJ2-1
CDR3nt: TGTGCCAGAAGCTTAAGGACTAGCGGGTCAGTTCATTTGTTCTTC
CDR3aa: CARSLRTSGSVHLFF

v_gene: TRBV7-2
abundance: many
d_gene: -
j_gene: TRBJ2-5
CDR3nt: TGTGCCAGCAGCGATCCGGACAGACCCTTCCAAGAGACCCAGTACTTC
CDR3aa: CASSDPDRPFQETQYF

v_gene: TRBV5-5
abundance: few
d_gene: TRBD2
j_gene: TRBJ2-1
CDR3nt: TGTGCCAGCAGCCCCGCTTGGGGGGGCAATGAGCAGTTCTTC
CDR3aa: CASSPAWGGNEQFF

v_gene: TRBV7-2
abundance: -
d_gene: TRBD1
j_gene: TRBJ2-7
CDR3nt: TGTGCCAGCAGCCAGAGGGGACAGGGTTTCCACGAGCAGTACTTC
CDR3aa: CASSQRGQGFHEQYF

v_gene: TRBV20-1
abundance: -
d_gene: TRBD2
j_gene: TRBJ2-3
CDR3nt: TGCAGTGCCCCTTTAGCGGGGGGCAGGAATACGCAGTATTTT
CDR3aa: CSAPLAGGRNTQYF

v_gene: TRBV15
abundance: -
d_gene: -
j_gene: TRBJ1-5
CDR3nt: TGTGCCACCAGCAGAGTAGGGGGTTTGGGGCAGCCCCAGCATTTT
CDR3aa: CATSRVGGLGQPQHF

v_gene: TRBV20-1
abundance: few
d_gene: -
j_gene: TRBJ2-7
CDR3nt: TGCAGTGCCCCAAAACAGGGAAGGGAGGAGCAGTACTTC
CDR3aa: CSAPKQGREEQYF

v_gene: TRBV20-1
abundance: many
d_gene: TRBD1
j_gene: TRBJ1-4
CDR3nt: TGCAGTGCTAGGCCAGGGGGTGAAAAACTGTTTTTT
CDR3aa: CSARPGGEKLFF

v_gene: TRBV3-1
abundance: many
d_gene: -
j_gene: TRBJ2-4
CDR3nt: TGTGCCAGCAGCCAGGGCGGTCTAGCCAAAAACATTCAGTACTTC
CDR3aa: CASSQGGLAKNIQYF

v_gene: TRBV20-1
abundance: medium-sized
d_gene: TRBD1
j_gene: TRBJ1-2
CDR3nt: TGCAGTGCCAACCCCGGACAGGGCTATGGCTACACCTTC
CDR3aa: CSANPGQGYGYTF

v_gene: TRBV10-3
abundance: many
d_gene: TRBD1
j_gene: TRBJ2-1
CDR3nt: TGTGCCATATTGGGACAGGGGTCGTCCAATGAGCAGTTCTTC
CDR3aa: CAILGQGSSNEQFF

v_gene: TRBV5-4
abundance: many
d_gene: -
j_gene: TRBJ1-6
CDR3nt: TGTGCCAGCAGCCCTCGACGGGATAATTCACCCCTCCACTTT
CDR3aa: CASSPRRDNSPLHF

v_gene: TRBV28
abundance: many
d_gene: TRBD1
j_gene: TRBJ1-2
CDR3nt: TGTGCCACCACCCGGGACAGAAAATTCTATGGCTACACCTTC
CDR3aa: CATTRDRKFYGYTF

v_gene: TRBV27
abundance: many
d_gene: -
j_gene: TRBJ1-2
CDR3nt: TGTGCCAGCAGGTTAACAGCTAACTATGGCTACACCTTC
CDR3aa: CASRLTANYGYTF

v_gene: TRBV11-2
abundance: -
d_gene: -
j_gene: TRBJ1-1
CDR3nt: TGTGCCAGCAGTTCCACCTTTGGGGCGGTCACTGAAGCTTTCTTT
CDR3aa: CASSSTFGAVTEAFF

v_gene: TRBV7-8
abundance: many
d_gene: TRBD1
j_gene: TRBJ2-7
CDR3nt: TGTGCCAGCAGCTTAGGGACAGGGATTTACGAGCAGTACTTC
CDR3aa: CASSLGTGIYEQYF

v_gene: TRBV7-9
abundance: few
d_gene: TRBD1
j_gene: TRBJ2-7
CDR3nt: TGTGCCAGCAGCTATACCGGGACAGGGACCTACGAGCAGTACTTC
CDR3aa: CASSYTGTGTYEQYF

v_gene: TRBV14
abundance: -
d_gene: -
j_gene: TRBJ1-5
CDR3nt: TGTGCCAGCAGCCAAGAACAAAATCAGCCCCAGCATTTT
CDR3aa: CASSQEQNQPQHF

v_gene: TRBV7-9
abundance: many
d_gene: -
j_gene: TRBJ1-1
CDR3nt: TGTGCCAGCAGCCCCGGACAGATAATGAACACTGAAGCTTTCTTT
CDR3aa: CASSPGQIMNTEAFF

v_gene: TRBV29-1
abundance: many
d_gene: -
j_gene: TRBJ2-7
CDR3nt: TGCAGCGTTACTATTCGGGGGAACGAGCAGTACTTC
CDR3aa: CSVTIRGNEQYF

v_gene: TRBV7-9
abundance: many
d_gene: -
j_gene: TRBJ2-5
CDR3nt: TGTGCCAGCAGCGGGTTCTCCCTGGGAAGGAACCAAGAGACCCAGTACTTC
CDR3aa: CASSGFSLGRNQETQYF

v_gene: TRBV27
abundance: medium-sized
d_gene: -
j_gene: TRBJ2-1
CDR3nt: TGTGCCAGCAGTCCGTCGGGACAACCCTCCTACAATGAGCAGTTCTTC
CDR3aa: CASSPSGQPSYNEQFF

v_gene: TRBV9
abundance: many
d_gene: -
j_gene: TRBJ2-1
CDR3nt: TGTGCCAGCAGCGTAAGCGGCAGCTCCTACAATGAGCAGTTCTTC
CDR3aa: CASSVSGSSYNEQFF

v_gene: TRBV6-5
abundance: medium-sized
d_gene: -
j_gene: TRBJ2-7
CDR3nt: TGTGCCAGCAGACATACAGGACTCTACGAGCAGTACTTC
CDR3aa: CASRHTGLYEQYF

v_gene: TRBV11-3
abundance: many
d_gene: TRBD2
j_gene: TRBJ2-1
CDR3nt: TGTGCCAGCAGCTTAGGTTTCGGACTAGCGGGATTAAGAGAGCAGTTCTTC
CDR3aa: CASSLGFGLAGLREQFF

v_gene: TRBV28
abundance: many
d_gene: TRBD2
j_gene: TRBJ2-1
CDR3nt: TGTGCCAGCAGTTTATCGGGAACTAGCGGCTACAATGAGCAGTTCTTC
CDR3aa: CASSLSGTSGYNEQFF

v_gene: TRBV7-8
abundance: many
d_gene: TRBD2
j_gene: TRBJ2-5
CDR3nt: TGTGCCAGCAGCTTAAGTGGGGGGACTAAAGAGACCCAGTACTTC
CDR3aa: CASSLSGGTKETQYF

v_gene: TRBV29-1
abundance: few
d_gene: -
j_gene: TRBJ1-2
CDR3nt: TGCAGCGTCGTAAAACTGGACTCTCGGCAACCCTACACCTTC
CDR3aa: CSVVKLDSRQPYTF

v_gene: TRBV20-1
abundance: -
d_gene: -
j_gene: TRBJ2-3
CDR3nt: TGCAGTGCTAGAGATTCCAGCAGGGGGGTTTATTTATCCGGTACGCAGTATTTT
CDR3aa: CSARDSSRGVYLSGTQYF

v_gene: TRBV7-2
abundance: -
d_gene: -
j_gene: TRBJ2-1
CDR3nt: TGTGCCAGCGGGGGTCCTAAAACTGAGCAGTTCTTC
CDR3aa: CASGGPKTEQFF

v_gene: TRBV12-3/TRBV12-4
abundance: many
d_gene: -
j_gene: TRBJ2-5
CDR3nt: TGTGCCAGCAGTTCAGCTACAGGGTTGGGGTACTTC
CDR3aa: CASSSATGLGYF

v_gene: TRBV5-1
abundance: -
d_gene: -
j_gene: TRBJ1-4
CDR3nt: TGCGCCAGCAGCTTGGGGGGACAAAATGAAAAACTGTTTTTT
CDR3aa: CASSLGGQNEKLFF

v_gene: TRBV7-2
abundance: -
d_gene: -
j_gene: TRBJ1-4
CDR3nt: TGTGCCAGCAGCTTAGTAGGGATTAATGAAAAACTGTTTTTT
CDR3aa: CASSLVGINEKLFF

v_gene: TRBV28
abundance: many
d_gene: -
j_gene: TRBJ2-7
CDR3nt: TGTGCCAGTACCCCGGGCACCTCCGCCTACGAGCAGTACTTC
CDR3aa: CASTPGTSAYEQYF

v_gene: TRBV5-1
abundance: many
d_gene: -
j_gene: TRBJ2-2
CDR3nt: TGCGCCAGCCTCTCAGGCAGGACAGAGACCGGGGAGCTGTTTTTT
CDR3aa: CASLSGRTETGELFF

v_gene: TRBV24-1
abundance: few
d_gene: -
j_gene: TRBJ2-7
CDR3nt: TGTGCCACCAGTATGGGGGCGGCAATCTACGAGCAGTACTTC
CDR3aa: CATSMGAAIYEQYF

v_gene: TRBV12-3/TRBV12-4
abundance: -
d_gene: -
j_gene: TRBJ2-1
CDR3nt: TGTGCCAGCAGTGAGGGAGGTGAGCAGTTCTTC
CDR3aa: CASSEGGEQFF